The rows below give T cell receptor beta chains drawn from one sample of a study of T cell responses to AZD1222 COVID-19 vaccine. TCRdb's copy holds only in-frame clones and misses some; the assay was immunoSEQ multiplex PCR. Altogether fewer than 110,000 clones are present, 91% being singletons, with the ten largest covering 45%. Specimen: peripheral blood, collected on day 0 of AZD1222 vaccination. These receptors were taken from an adult in good health. CDR3s include the opening cysteine and the closing phenylalanine or tryptophan. Fields, in order: J gene, V gene, clone size, D gene, CDR3 DNA, CDR3 protein. A D gene is named only where the DNA matches it firmly. Some rows have no size entry. The others give once, few or many, or a class for an expanded clone.

>TRBJ1-3|TRBV4-3|-|-
TGCGCCAGCAGCCAGGGAGTGGGTTCCACGTCTGGAAACACCATATATTTT
CASSQGVGSTSGNTIYF
>TRBJ1-1|TRBV4-3|-|TRBD1
TGCGCCAGCAGCCAAGAGTGGGGACAGCTTTACACTGAAGCTTTCTTT
CASSQEWGQLYTEAFF
>TRBJ2-3|TRBV7-9|-|TRBD2
TGTGCCAGCAGCTTTGTCCCGGGACTATCGGTTGTTACGCAGTATTTT
CASSFVPGLSVVTQYF
>TRBJ2-1|TRBV6-6|-|-
TGTGCCAGCAGTTACTCCCCACAGGGCCCCTACAATGAGCAGTTCTTC
CASSYSPQGPYNEQFF
>TRBJ2-5|TRBV24-1|-|-
TGTGCCACCAGCGGGCCCAACCCTATAGGGTCCCAAGAGACCCAGTACTTC
CATSGPNPIGSQETQYF
>TRBJ2-2|TRBV28|few|-
TGTGCCAGCAGTTTAGTTGCCAAGGGCGGCACCGGGGAGCTGTTTTTT
CASSLVAKGGTGELFF
>TRBJ1-6|TRBV28|-|TRBD1
TGTGCCAGCAAGCGGGGACAGGAGAATAATTCACCCCTCCACTTT
CASKRGQENNSPLHF
>TRBJ2-5|TRBV9|-|TRBD2
TGTGCCAGCAGCGTAGGTCCTGGCCTAGCGGTCCAAGAGACCCAGTACTTC
CASSVGPGLAVQETQYF
>TRBJ2-7|TRBV6-5|-|-
TGTGCCAGCAGAAAGGGGAGTCGGTACGAGCAGTACTTC
CASRKGSRYEQYF
>TRBJ2-1|TRBV7-2|-|-
TGTGCCAGCAGCTACGGAGGGTCAGGCTACAATGAGCAGTTCTTC
CASSYGGSGYNEQFF
>TRBJ2-7|TRBV29-1|-|-
TGCAGCGTTGGTAGAGGGTCTAGCTCCTACGAGCAGTACTTC
CSVGRGSSSYEQYF
>TRBJ2-7|TRBV4-2|-|-
TGTGCCAGCAGCGGAGGGAGTGGAGCCTACGAGCAGTACTTC
CASSGGSGAYEQYF
>TRBJ1-1|TRBV7-9|-|-
TGTGCCAGCAGCTTAGTACTACGGGGATCTGAAGCTTTCTTT
CASSLVLRGSEAFF
>TRBJ2-2|TRBV5-1|few|-
TGCGCCAGCAGCTTAGCGGGTACGAACACCGGGGAGCTGTTTTTT
CASSLAGTNTGELFF
>TRBJ2-7|TRBV28|-|-
TGTGCCAGCAGTTCTCGGGACTGGACCTACGAGCAGTACTTC
CASSSRDWTYEQYF
>TRBJ2-1|TRBV7-2|-|-
TGTGCCAGCAGCTTAGTCGGGGCATCTGACTACAATGAGCAGTTCTTC
CASSLVGASDYNEQFF
>TRBJ2-4|TRBV19|once|TRBD2
TGTGCCAGTAGCGCCCCGGGGGGAGCCAAAAACATTCAGTACTTC
CASSAPGGAKNIQYF
>TRBJ1-5|TRBV29-1|-|-
TGCAGCGTCCGGGACGGTGATCAGCCCCAGCATTTT
CSVRDGDQPQHF
>TRBJ2-2|TRBV11-2|-|TRBD2
TGTGCCAGCAGCTTAGTAGGGACTACCACCGGGGAGCTGTTTTTT
CASSLVGTTTGELFF
>TRBJ1-1|TRBV14|-|-
TGTGCCAGCAGTCAGGGAGAAGGGACTGAAGCTTTCTTT
CASSQGEGTEAFF
>TRBJ2-7|TRBV4-3|-|-
TGCGCCAGCAGCCAAGGGCACTCCTCCTACGAGCAGTACTTC
CASSQGHSSYEQYF
>TRBJ2-3|TRBV5-1|once|TRBD1
TGCGCCAGCAGCTCGGGACAGTCTAGCACAGATACGCAGTATTTT
CASSSGQSSTDTQYF
>TRBJ2-3|TRBV10-2|once|TRBD2
TGCGCCAGCAGTGAGTCACTAGCGGGGGCCGCAGATACGCAGTATTTT
CASSESLAGAADTQYF
>TRBJ2-3|TRBV13|-|TRBD2
TGTGCCAGCAGCTTAACTCCAGCGGGAACCACAGATACGCAGTATTTT
CASSLTPAGTTDTQYF
>TRBJ2-7|TRBV7-6|-|-
TGTGCCAGCAGCCCCAATCCGGTGGGAAGCTCCTACGAGCAGTACTTC
CASSPNPVGSSYEQYF
>TRBJ1-1|TRBV5-1|-|-
TGCGCCAGCAGCCCCGGGGAGGTAGGTGAAGCTTTCTTT
CASSPGEVGEAFF
>TRBJ1-1|TRBV5-6|-|-
TGTGCCAGCAGCTATGGGACGGGGTTGGAAGCTTTCTTT
CASSYGTGLEAFF
>TRBJ2-1|TRBV4-2|-|TRBD2
TGTGCCAGCAGCCAAAATAGCGGGGAGTACAATGAGCAGTTCTTC
CASSQNSGEYNEQFF
>TRBJ1-1|TRBV21-1|-|-
TGTGCCAGCGTCCCCGAGGGTCCGAAAGCTTTCTTT
CASVPEGPKAFF
>TRBJ1-2|TRBV28|-|TRBD1
TGTGCCAGCAGTTTAAGCCTCTTGACAGGGGGTGGCTACACCTTC
CASSLSLLTGGGYTF
>TRBJ1-5|TRBV27|-|-
TGTGCCAGCAGTTTCAGGGAAAATCAGCCCCAGCATTTT
CASSFRENQPQHF
>TRBJ2-7|TRBV5-4|-|TRBD2
TGTGCCAGCAGCCCGGGGGGGACTGTCTTTAGCTCCTACGAGCAGTACTTC
CASSPGGTVFSSYEQYF
>TRBJ2-7|TRBV28|-|TRBD2
TGTGCCAGCAGTTTAGGACTAGCGGCCTTATCGTACGAGCAGTACTTC
CASSLGLAALSYEQYF
>TRBJ1-5|TRBV24-1|-|-
TGTGCCACCAGTAGGGACAGCAATCAGCCCCAGCATTTT
CATSRDSNQPQHF
>TRBJ2-2|TRBV21-1|-|-
TGTGCCAGCAAGCCTAAGGACGGGGAGCTGTTTTTT
CASKPKDGELFF
>TRBJ1-3|TRBV6-5|-|TRBD1
TGTGCCAGCAGTTTGGACAGGTTCTCTGGAAACACCATATATTTT
CASSLDRFSGNTIYF
>TRBJ2-1|TRBV9|-|TRBD1
TGTGCCAGCAGCGACAGGGGGCTGGACAATGAGCAGTTCTTC
CASSDRGLDNEQFF
>TRBJ2-7|TRBV14|-|-
TGTGCCAGCAGCCAGGTGGGGCCCGGGGAGCAGTACTTC
CASSQVGPGEQYF
>TRBJ2-1|TRBV5-1|once|TRBD2
TGCGCCAGCAGCTCGGGCGGACTAGCGGGAAACAATGAGCAGTTCTTC
CASSSGGLAGNNEQFF
>TRBJ2-1|TRBV28|-|-
TGTGCCAGCACCTTTTCCGGACCGGGCGGTGAGCAGTTCTTC
CASTFSGPGGEQFF
>TRBJ2-7|TRBV28|-|TRBD1
TGTGCCAGCAGTTTGGGTACAGGGGCTGGATACGAGCAGTACTTC
CASSLGTGAGYEQYF
>TRBJ2-1|TRBV6-1|-|-
TGTGCCAGCAGTGAATGGGGGGCTCTGGGGAATGAGCAGTTCTTC
CASSEWGALGNEQFF
>TRBJ1-1|TRBV9|-|-
TGTGCCAGCAGCGTAGGGGCCGAGAGGACTGAAGCTTTCTTT
CASSVGAERTEAFF
>TRBJ1-4|TRBV4-1|-|-
TGCGCCAGCAGCCAACCCGGGGGAGCAACTAATGAAAAACTGTTTTTT
CASSQPGGATNEKLFF
>TRBJ2-7|TRBV27|-|-
TGTGCCAGCAGTTTAGAGCAGGGCGGCTACGAGCAGTACTTC
CASSLEQGGYEQYF
>TRBJ1-1|TRBV30|-|-
TGTGCCTGGACTAGGGGCGCCACTGAAGCTTTCTTT
CAWTRGATEAFF
>TRBJ2-5|TRBV20-1|once|-
TGCAGTGCTAGAGAGGAGACCCAGTACTTC
CSAREETQYF
>TRBJ1-5|TRBV28|-|-
TGTGCCAGCAGTTTCGATAACTATAGCAATCAGCCCCAGCATTTT
CASSFDNYSNQPQHF
>TRBJ2-1|TRBV7-9|-|-
TGTGCCAGCAGCTTATCGACAGTTTTCAATGAGCAGTTCTTC
CASSLSTVFNEQFF
>TRBJ2-1|TRBV4-2|-|TRBD2
TGTGCCAGCAGCCAAGACGGGACTAGCGGGTACAATGAGCAGTTCTTC
CASSQDGTSGYNEQFF
>TRBJ2-2|TRBV13|-|TRBD2
TGTGCCAGCAGCCCGGGACTAGCGGGACCGAACACCGGGGAGCTGTTTTTT
CASSPGLAGPNTGELFF
>TRBJ1-2|TRBV28|few|TRBD1
TGTGCCAGCAGTACATACAATGACAGGGGGCCTTATGGCTACACCTTC
CASSTYNDRGPYGYTF
>TRBJ1-1|TRBV7-2|once|TRBD1
TGTGCCAGCAGCCCCCAGGGGGTCATGAACACTGAAGCTTTCTTT
CASSPQGVMNTEAFF
>TRBJ1-2|TRBV11-1|-|-
TGTGCCAGCAGCCCCTACGACAGTAACTATGGCTACACCTTC
CASSPYDSNYGYTF
>TRBJ1-1|TRBV14|-|-
TGTGCCAGCAGCCAACTGGTGAACACTGAAGCTTTCTTT
CASSQLVNTEAFF